This T cell receptor (beta chain) emerged from a study of cytomegalovirus exposure and HLA in healthy donors. With 60 Vbeta and 13 Jbeta primers, the PCR was carried out. TCRdb keeps only in-frame clones here, not all; method: immunoSEQ multiplex PCR. The sample contains tens of thousands of clones, about 72% of which appear only once. In germline, CDR1 is SGHTA, CDR2 FQGTGA. Germline trimming cut 2 bases from V and 1 base from J; bases unmatched to any gene: 10. The CDR3 extends over 18 amino acids. Sequenced: PBMCs. The V gene is TRBV7-3, the J gene TRBJ2-1, with 8 bases that match TRBD2. This receptor was identified in a woman in her 40s in good health and CMV-seropositive. The CDR3 sequence is CASSLGGGGILSYNEQFF. The DNA of the CDR3 is TGTGCCAGCAGCTTAGGGGGCGGGGGGATTCTTTCCTACAATGAGCAGTTCTTC.